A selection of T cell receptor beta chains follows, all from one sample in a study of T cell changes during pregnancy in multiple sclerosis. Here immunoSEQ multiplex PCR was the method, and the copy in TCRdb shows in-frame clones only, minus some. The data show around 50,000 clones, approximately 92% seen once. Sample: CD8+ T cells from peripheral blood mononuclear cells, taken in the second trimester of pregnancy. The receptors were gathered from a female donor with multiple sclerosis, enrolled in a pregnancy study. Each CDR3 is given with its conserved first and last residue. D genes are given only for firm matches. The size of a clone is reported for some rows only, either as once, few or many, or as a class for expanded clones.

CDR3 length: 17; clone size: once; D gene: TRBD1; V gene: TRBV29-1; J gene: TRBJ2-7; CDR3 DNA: TGCAGCGCCAGGGGGGGACAGGGGGATCATGAAACTTACGAGCAGTACTTC; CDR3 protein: CSARGGQGDHETYEQYF
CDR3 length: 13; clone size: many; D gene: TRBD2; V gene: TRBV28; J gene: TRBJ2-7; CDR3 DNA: TGTGCCAGCGGCGAACCGGGGGGATACGAGCAGTACTTC; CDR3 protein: CASGEPGGYEQYF
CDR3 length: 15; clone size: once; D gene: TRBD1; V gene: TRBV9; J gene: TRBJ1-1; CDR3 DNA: TGTGCCAGCCGGCCAGGGGGTAATTTGAACACTGAAGCTTTCTTT; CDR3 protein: CASRPGGNLNTEAFF
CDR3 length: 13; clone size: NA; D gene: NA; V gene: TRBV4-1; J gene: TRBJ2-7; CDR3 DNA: TGCGCCAGCAGCCAAGTGGGAGCAGGAGAGCAGTACTTC; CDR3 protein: CASSQVGAGEQYF
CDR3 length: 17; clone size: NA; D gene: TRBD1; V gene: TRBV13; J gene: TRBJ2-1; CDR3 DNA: TGTGCCAGCAGCTTAGGACAGGGGACGCTAAAATACAATGAGCAGTTCTTC; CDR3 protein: CASSLGQGTLKYNEQFF
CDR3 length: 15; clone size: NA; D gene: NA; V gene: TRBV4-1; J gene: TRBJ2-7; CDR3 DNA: TGCGCCAGCAGCCAAGAGTCTGGGGGGACCTACGAGCAGTACTTC; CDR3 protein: CASSQESGGTYEQYF
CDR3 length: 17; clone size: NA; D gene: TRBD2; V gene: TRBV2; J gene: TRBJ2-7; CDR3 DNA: TGTGCCAGCAGGACCCTAAGCGGGGGGCCTCTGGGAGACGAGCAGTACTTC; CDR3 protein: CASRTLSGGPLGDEQYF
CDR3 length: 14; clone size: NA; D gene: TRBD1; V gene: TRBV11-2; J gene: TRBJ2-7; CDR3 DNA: TGTGCCAGCAGCTTAGGACAGGGGGCCTACGAGCAGTACTTC; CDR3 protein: CASSLGQGAYEQYF
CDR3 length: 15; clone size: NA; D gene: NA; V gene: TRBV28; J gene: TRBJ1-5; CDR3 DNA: TGTGCCAGCAGCCTCCAACCTACCCTGGATCAGCCCCAGCATTTT; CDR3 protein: CASSLQPTLDQPQHF
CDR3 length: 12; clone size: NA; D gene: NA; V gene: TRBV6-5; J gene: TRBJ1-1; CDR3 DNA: TGTGCCAGCAGTTGGGGGACAAATGAAGCTTTCTTT; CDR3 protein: CASSWGTNEAFF
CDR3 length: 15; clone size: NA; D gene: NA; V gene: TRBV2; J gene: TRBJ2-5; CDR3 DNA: TGTGCCAGCAGAGGGGGGGCCTGGGCAGGAGAGACCCAGTACTTC; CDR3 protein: CASRGGAWAGETQYF
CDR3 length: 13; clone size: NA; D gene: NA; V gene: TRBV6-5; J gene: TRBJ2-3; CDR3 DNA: TGTGCCAGCCTAGGCCCCGACACAGATACGCAGTATTTT; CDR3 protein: CASLGPDTDTQYF
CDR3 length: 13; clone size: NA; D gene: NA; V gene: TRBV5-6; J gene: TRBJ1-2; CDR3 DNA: TGTGCCAGCAGCACAGAAGCTAACTATGGCTACACCTTC; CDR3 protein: CASSTEANYGYTF
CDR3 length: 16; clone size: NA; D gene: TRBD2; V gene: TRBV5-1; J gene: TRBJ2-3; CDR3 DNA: TGCGCCAGCAGCTTGGCCCTAGCGGGGGGGGTCGATACGCAGTATTTT; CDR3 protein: CASSLALAGGVDTQYF
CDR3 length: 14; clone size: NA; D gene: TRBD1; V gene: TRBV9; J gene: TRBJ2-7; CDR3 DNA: TGTGCCAGCAGCGACAGGGGGGAAGGTCCCGAGCAGTACTTC; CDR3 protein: CASSDRGEGPEQYF
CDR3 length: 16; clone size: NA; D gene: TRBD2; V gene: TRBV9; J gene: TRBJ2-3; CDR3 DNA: TGTGCCAGCAGCGTAGCTTCATCGGGGGGGCCCGATACGCAGTATTTT; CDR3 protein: CASSVASSGGPDTQYF
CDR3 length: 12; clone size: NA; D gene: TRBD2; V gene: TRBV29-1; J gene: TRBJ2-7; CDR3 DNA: TGCAGCGTTGCGGGGGGGCGGTACGAGCAGTACTTC; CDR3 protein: CSVAGGRYEQYF
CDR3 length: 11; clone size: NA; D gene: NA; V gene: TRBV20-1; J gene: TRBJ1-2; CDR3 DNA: TGCAGTGCTAGAGCAGGGGTTGGCTACACCTTC; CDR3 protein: CSARAGVGYTF
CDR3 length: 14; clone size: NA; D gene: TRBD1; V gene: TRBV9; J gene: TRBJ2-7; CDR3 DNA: TGTGCCAGCAGCGTAGCTGGACAGGGATACGAGCAGTACTTC; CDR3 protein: CASSVAGQGYEQYF
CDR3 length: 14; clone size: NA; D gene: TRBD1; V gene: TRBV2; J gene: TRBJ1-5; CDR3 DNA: TGTGCCAGCAGAGCCGGGACAGATAATCAGCCCCAGCATTTT; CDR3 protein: CASRAGTDNQPQHF
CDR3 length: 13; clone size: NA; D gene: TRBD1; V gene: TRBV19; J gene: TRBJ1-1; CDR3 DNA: TGTGCCAGTAGCCCGACAGGGGACTTAGGAGCTTTCTTT; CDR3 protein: CASSPTGDLGAFF
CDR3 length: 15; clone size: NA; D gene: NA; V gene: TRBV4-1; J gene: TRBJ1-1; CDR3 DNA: TGCGCCAGCAGCCAAGCAGAGGAGGGGAACACTGAAGCTTTCTTT; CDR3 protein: CASSQAEEGNTEAFF
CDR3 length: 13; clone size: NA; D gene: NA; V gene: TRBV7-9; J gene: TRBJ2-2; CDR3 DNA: TGTGCCGACTTAGGGGCGAACACCGGGGAGCTGTTTTTT; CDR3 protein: CADLGANTGELFF
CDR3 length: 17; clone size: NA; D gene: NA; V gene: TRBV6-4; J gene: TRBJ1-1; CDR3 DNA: TGTGCCAGCAGTCCCGGCCTGACAGGTTACTTGAACACTGAAGCTTTCTTT; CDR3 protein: CASSPGLTGYLNTEAFF
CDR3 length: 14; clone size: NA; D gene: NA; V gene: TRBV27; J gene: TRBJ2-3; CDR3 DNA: TGTGCCAGCAGTCTCCAAGCGGGCACAGATACGCAGTATTTT; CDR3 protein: CASSLQAGTDTQYF
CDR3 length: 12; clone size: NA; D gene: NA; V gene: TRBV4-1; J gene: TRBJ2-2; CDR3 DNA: TGCGCCACCCGGACAGCGACCGGGGAGCTGTTTTTT; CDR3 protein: CATRTATGELFF